A selection of T cell receptor beta chains follows, all from one sample in a study of blood T cell repertoires in COVID-19. Clones were read by immunoSEQ multiplex PCR, and TCRdb kept only the in-frame ones, dropping some. The data contain a few hundred thousand clones, about 89% of them singletons. Sequenced input: PBMCs or T cells enriched from blood (not recorded which). The receptors originated from a man aged 35 to 55 in a cohort exposed to, infected with or recovered from COVID-19 (not recorded which). The CDR3 runs from the conserved cysteine through the conserved F or W. Fields, in order: V gene, CDR3 protein.

>TRBV5-1
CASSFWGDSEQYF
>TRBV5-8
CASSRASGQFF
>TRBV19
CASSIGPGQVNYGYTF
>TRBV6-5
CASAVLVDSPLHF
>TRBV6-5
CASSYLSGRDTGELFF
>TRBV5-4
CASSLAGGQSYEQYF
>TRBV7-2
CASSPAETYNSPLHF
>TRBV19
CASYPGQAYSNQPQHF
>TRBV5-4
CASSSRGQGIAGELFF
>TRBV19
CASSIGAGRYNEQFF
>TRBV7-9
CASSLSAGIPNTGELFF
>TRBV9
CASSVTWAFNEKLFF
>TRBV10-1
CASSAGQGEKYF
>TRBV7-2
CASSLLRGHYGYTF
>TRBV12-5
CASCLAGTGELFF
>TRBV10-3
CAISAGTGGSYEQYF
>TRBV3-1/TRBV3-2
CASSQRAGDDYTF
>TRBV5-4
CASSLALRGKYGYTF
>TRBV5-1
CASSLEAGRVETQYF
>TRBV5-1
CASSGSPRDTGELFF
>TRBV24-1
CATSDLRQGEATSANTGELFF
>TRBV28
CASSLSSAGGQPQHF
>TRBV25-1
CASSEFGTGGSYEQFF
>TRBV6-4
CASSGDSSANEQFF
>TRBV6-4
CASSSQGFTSEAFF
>TRBV28
CASRAGTGGGSPLHF
>TRBV3-1/TRBV3-2
CASSQDNSYEQYF
>TRBV2
CASSGDRAAHGYTF
>TRBV4-2
CASRQGAGTEAFF
>TRBV10-2
CASTDRAGAYGYTF
>TRBV15
CATSSFRTSGRSEQETQYF
>TRBV29-1
CSVEGARNTEAFF
>TRBV6-1
CASSEMSIRTDTQYF
>TRBV4-1
CASSQALGSGTDTQYF
>TRBV19
CATEPNRGRNTGELFF
>TRBV3-1/TRBV3-2
CASSLVRDRGYEAFF
>TRBV30
CAWSVPGATGELFF
>TRBV18
CASSRGSYNEQFF
>TRBV18
CASSPMDLGAEAFF
>TRBV2
CASRVQGARSPEQYF
>TRBV18
CASSPMGEVEQYF
>TRBV28
CASTPAWVVSEQFF
>TRBV27
CASSLKIPGGRAESNEKLFF
>TRBV9
CASSVTSGSSEQYF
>TRBV4-2
CASSQVVVVGSSGANVLTF
>TRBV6-1
CASSEMGTSGNEQYF
>TRBV7-8
CASSLQGVSSYEQYF
>TRBV25-1
CASSEDGTPQETQYF